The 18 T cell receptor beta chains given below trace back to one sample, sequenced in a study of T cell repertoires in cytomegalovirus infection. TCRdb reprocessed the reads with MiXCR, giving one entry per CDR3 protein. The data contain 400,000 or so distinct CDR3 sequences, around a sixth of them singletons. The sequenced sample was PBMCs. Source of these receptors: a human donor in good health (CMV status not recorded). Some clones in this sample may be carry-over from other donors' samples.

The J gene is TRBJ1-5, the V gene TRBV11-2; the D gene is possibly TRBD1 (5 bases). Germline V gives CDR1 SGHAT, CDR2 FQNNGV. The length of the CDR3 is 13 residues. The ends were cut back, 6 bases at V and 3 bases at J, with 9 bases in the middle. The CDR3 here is CASSPGYNQPQHF. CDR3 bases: TGTGCCAGCAGTCCAGGGTACAATCAGCCCCAGCATTTT.

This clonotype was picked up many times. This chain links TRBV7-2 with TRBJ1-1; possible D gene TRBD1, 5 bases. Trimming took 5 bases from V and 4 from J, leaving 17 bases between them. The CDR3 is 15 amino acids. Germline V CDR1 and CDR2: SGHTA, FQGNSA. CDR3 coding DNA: TGTGCCAGCAGCCCAAACGGCGGGGGAGGCACTGAAGCTTTCTTT. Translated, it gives CASSPNGGGGTEAFF.

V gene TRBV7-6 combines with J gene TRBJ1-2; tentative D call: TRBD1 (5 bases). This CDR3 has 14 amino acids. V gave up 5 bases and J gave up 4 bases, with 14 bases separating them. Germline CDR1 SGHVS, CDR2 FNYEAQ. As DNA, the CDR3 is TGTGCCAGCAGCGGAGGCCTGACAGTCTATGGCTACACCTTC. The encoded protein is CASSGGLTVYGYTF.

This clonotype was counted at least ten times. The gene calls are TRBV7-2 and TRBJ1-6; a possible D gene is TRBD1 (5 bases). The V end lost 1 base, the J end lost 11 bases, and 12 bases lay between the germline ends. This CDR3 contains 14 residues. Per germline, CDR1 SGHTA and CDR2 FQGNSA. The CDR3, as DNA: TGTGCCAGCAGCTTAGGGGGCCTTTCAACACCCCTCCACTTT. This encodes CASSLGGLSTPLHF.

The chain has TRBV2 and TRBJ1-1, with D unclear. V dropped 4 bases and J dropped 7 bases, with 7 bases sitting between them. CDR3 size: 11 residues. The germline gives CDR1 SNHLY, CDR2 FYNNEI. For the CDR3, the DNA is TGTGCCAGCAGTGTGATGGGTGAAGCTTTCTTT. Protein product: CASSVMGEAFF. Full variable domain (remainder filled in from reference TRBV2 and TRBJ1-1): EPEVTQTPSHQVTQMGQEVILRCVPISNHLYFYWYRQILGQKVEFLVSFYNNEISEKSEIFDDQFSVERPDGSNFTLKIRSTKLEDSAMYFCASSVMGEAFFGQGTRLTVV.

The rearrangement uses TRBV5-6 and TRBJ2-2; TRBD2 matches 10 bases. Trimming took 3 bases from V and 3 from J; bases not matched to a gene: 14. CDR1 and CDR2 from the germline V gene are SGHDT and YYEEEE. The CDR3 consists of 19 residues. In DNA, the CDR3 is TGTGCCAGCAGCTCGTTCCTTCCCCTAGCGGGGGCCGACACCGGGGAGCTGTTTTTT. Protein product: CASSSFLPLAGADTGELFF.

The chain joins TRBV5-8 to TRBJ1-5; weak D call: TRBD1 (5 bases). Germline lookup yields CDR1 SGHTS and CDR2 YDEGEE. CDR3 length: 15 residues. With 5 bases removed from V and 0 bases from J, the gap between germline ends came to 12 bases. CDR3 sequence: CASRSGAVSNQPQHF. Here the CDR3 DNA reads TGTGCCAGCAGGTCTGGGGCAGTTAGCAATCAGCCCCAGCATTTT. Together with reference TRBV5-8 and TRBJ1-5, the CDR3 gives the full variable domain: EAGVTQSPTHLIKTRGQQATLRCSPISGHTSVYWYQQALGLGLQFLLWYDEGEERNRGNFPPRFSGRQFPNYSSELNVNALELEDSALYLCASRSGAVSNQPQHFGDGTRLSIL.

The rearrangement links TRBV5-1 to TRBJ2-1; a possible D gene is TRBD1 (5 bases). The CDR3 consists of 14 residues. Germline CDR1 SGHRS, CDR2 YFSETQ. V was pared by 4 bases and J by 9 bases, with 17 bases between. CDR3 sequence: CASSRPGLVGEQFF. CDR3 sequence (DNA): TGCGCCAGCAGCAGACCAGGGCTAGTCGGTGAGCAGTTCTTC.

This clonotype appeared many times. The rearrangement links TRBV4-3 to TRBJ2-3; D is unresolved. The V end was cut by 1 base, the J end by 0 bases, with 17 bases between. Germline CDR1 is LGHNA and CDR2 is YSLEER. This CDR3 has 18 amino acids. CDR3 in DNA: TGCGCCAGCAGCCAAGGGATCCGCCTCAGTGCTAGCACAGATACGCAGTATTTT. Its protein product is CASSQGIRLSASTDTQYF.

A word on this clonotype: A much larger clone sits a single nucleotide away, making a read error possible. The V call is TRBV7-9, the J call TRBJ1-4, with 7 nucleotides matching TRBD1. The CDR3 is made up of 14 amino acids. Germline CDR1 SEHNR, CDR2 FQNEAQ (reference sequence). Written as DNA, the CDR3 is TGTGCCAGCAGCCCATCGACAGGGTATGAAAACCTGTTTTTT. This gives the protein CASSPSTGYENLFF. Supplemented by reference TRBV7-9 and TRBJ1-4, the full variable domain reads DTGVSQNPRHKITKRGQNVTFRCDPISEHNRLYWYRQTLGQGPEFLTYFQNEAQLEKSRLLSDRFSAERPKGSFSTLEIQRTEQGDSAMYLCASSPSTGYENLFFGSGTQLSVL.

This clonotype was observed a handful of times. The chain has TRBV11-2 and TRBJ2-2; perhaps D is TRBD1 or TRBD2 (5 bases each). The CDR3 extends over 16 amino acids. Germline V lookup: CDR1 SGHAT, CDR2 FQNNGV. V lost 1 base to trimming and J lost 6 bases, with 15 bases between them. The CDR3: CASSLVVQGVPGELFF. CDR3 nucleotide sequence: TGTGCCAGCAGCTTAGTCGTGCAGGGAGTCCCCGGGGAGCTGTTTTTT.

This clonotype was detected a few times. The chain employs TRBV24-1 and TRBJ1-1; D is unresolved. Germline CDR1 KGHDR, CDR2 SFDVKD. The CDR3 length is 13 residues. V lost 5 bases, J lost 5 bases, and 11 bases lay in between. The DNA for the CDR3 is TGTGCCACCAGTGGGTCCGGGAAGACTGAAGCTTTCTTT. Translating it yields CATSGSGKTEAFF.

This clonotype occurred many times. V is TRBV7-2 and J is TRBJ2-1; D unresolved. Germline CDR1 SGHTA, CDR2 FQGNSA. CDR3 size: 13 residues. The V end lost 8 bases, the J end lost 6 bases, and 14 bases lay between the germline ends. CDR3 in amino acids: CASALGPGNEQFF. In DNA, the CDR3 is TGTGCCAGCGCCTTAGGACCGGGCAATGAGCAGTTCTTC.

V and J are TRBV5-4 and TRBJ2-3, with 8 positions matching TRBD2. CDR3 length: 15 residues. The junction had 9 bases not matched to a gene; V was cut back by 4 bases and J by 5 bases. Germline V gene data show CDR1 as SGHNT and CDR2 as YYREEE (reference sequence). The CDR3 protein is CASSGVAGRIDTQYF. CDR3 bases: TGTGCCAGCAGCGGGGTAGCGGGACGAATAGATACGCAGTATTTT.

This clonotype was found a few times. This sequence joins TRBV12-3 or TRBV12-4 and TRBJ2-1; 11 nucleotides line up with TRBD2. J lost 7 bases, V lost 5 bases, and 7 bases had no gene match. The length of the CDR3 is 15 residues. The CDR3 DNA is TGTGCCAGCAGTCGTAGCGGGGGGGCCGGGAATGAGCAGTTCTTC. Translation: CASSRSGGAGNEQFF.

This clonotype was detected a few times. This chain's CDR3 is CATSRDRGSNQPQHF. CDR3 coding DNA: TGTGCCACCAGCAGGGACAGGGGCAGCAATCAGCCCCAGCATTTT. The rearrangement links TRBV15 to TRBJ1-5; 9 nucleotides match TRBD1. Germline CDR1 and CDR2: LNHNV and YYDKDF (reference sequence). With 3 bases clipped from V and 1 base from J, the junction kept 1 base outside the gene matches. The CDR3 spans 15 residues. Variable domain in full (rest from reference TRBV15 and TRBJ1-5): DAMVIQNPRYQVTQFGKPVTLSCSQTLNHNVMYWYQQKSSQAPKLLFHYYDKDFNNEADTPDNFQSRRPNTSFCFLDIRSPGLGDTAMYLCATSRDRGSNQPQHFGDGTRLSIL.

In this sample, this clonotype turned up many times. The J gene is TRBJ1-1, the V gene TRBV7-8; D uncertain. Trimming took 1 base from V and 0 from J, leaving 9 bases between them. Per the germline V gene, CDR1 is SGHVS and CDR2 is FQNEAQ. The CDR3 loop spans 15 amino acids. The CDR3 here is CASSLGEVMNTEAFF. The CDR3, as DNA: TGTGCCAGCAGCTTAGGGGAAGTGATGAACACTGAAGCTTTCTTT.

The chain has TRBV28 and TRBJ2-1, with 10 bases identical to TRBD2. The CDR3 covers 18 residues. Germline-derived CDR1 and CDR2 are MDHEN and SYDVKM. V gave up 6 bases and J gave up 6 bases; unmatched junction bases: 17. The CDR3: CASSLSRASGRSGNEQFF. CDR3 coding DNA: TGTGCCAGCAGCCTCTCCCGGGCTAGCGGGAGATCGGGCAATGAGCAGTTCTTC.